A single TCR beta chain is shown here with its context. Its target is not known. Trimming left V 0 bases short and J 15 bases short, with 10 bases between. In germline, CDR1 is SGDLS, CDR2 YYNGEE. The CDR3 consists of 11 residues. Produced via immunoSEQ multiplex PCR; TCRdb's table is partial and in-frame only. The top ten clones hold approximately 3.1% of a sample with more than 250,000 clones, roughly 87% of them seen once. The data are from a study of cytomegalovirus exposure and HLA in healthy donors. General observations from the study: The classifier reportedly diagnosed cytomegalovirus status with high sensitivity and specificity. Across donors, most TCRs were seen rarely, yet some public ones were widespread. Researchers catalogued over 150 TCR beta chains as cytomegalovirus-associated.

Sequenced: PBMCs. This TCR was sampled from a woman in her 30s in good health and CMV-seronegative. The chain has TRBV9 and TRBJ2-1; D unresolved. The CDR3 sequence: CASSVGARLFF. CDR3 sequence (DNA): TGTGCCAGCAGCGTAGGTGCCCGTTTGTTCTTC.